The T cell receptor beta chain described here comes from a study of blood T cell repertoires in COVID-19. Study-level information: Whether acute or convalescent, the COVID-19 samples came from the United States, Italy and Spain.

Trimming removed 5 bases from V and 5 bases from J; junction bases left unmatched: 7. Germline CDR1 is MNHEY and CDR2 is SVGAGI. This CDR3 has 15 residues. Original processing methods: By means of reference gene primer amplification, nucleated cell counts were estimated. Some clones are missing from TCRdb's copy, which holds only in-frame ones; the method was immunoSEQ multiplex PCR. That table supplies the V and J calls and clone size; D and trimming were determined from the DNA. The data contain 130,000 to 150,000 clones, 80% to 85% of them singletons. The sequenced sample consisted of peripheral blood. This sequence originates from a human donor in a cohort sampled during active COVID-19. This chain uses TRBV6-5 with TRBJ2-1; 9 bases are a match to TRBD1. CDR3: CASSHRTGANNEQFF. The CDR3 nucleotides are TGTGCCAGCAGTCACAGGACAGGGGCGAACAATGAGCAGTTCTTC.